Below, 20 T cell receptor beta chains from the same sample are listed, as sequenced in a study of blood T cell repertoires in COVID-19. Assay: immunoSEQ multiplex PCR; the TCRdb copy retains only in-frame clones and omits some. The data contain 200,000 to 250,000 clones, around 86% of them singletons. Material for sequencing was peripheral blood. These receptors came from a man between 25 and 39 years old who had recovered from COVID-19.

The V call is TRBV7-9, the J call TRBJ2-5; D is uncertain. The CDR3 loop spans 11 amino acids. CDR1 SEHNR and CDR2 FQNEAQ come from the germline V gene (reference sequence). The ends were cut back, 7 bases at V and 1 base at J, with 4 bases in the middle. The CDR3 sequence: CASISQETQYF. The CDR3 nucleotides read TGTGCCAGCATTAGCCAAGAGACCCAGTACTTC.

This chain connects TRBV19 to TRBJ1-2; the match to TRBD1 covers 8 bases. Germline assignment: CDR1 LNHDA and CDR2 SQIVND (reference sequence). The CDR3 has 15 residues. Trimming removed 6 bases from V and 4 bases from J; junction bases left unmatched: 10. The CDR3 DNA sequence: TGTGCCAGTAGCCGCGGACAGGGCACCATCTATGGCTACACCTTC. Protein product: CASSRGQGTIYGYTF.

CDR3 loop: CASSLGGGAIGEQFF. The CDR3, as DNA: TGTGCCAGCAGCTTGGGCGGGGGGGCCATCGGTGAGCAGTTCTTC. The chain joins TRBV5-4 to TRBJ2-1; 9 bases map to TRBD2. V lost 0 bases to trimming and J lost 9 bases; unmatched junction nucleotides: 7. Germline CDR1 and CDR2: SGHNT and YYREEE (reference sequence). This CDR3 region has 15 residues.

The rearrangement uses TRBV11-2 and TRBJ2-3; 11 bases are a match to TRBD2. The V gene end was trimmed by 3 bases and the J gene end by 5 bases; junction bases not matched to a gene: 10. This CDR3 has 17 amino acids. CDR1 and CDR2 from the germline V gene are SGHAT and FQNNGV. CDR3 amino acids: CASSFPIAGGPEDTQYF. The CDR3 nucleotides are TGTGCCAGCAGCTTCCCCATAGCGGGGGGGCCGGAAGATACGCAGTATTTT. Full variable domain (rest looked up from reference TRBV11-2 and TRBJ2-3): EAGVAQSPRYKIIEKRQSVAFWCNPISGHATLYWYQQILGQGPKLLIQFQNNGVVDDSQLPKDRFSAERLKGVDSTLKIQPAKLEDSAVYLCASSFPIAGGPEDTQYFGPGTRLTVL.

The rearrangement uses TRBV10-3 and TRBJ2-2; D is unresolved. The germline V and J ends were trimmed by 7 bases and 4 bases, with 4 bases remaining between them. The CDR3 is made up of 11 amino acids. Germline loops: CDR1 ENHRY, CDR2 SYGVKD. CDR3 nucleotides: TGTGCCATCATAGTCACCGGGGAGCTGTTTTTT. This sequence encodes CAIIVTGELFF.

The chain uses TRBV6-5 and TRBJ1-6, with D possibly being TRBD1 (5 bases). In germline, CDR1 is MNHEY, CDR2 SVGAGI. Trimming left V 10 bases short and J 10 bases short, with 17 bases between. There are 13 residues in the CDR3. This chain's CDR3 is CATLGRERSPLHF. In DNA, the CDR3 is TGTGCCACCTTAGGCAGGGAAAGATCACCCCTCCACTTT.

The table lists this clone with a few counts. CDR3 sequence: CASSLGQGELYYGYTF. The CDR3 nucleotides read TGTGCCAGCTCCCTGGGACAGGGGGAGTTGTACTATGGCTACACCTTC. The chain employs TRBV18 and TRBJ1-2; TRBD1 agrees at 11 bases. The CDR3 has 16 residues. The germline V gene has CDR1 KGHSH and CDR2 LQKENI. J was trimmed by 3 bases and V by 6 bases; bases with no gene match: 9.

The rearrangement links TRBV10-3 to TRBJ2-4, with a weak D call TRBD1 (5 bases). Trimming took 3 bases from V and 2 from J, leaving 14 bases between them. The CDR3 totals 16 residues. Germline CDR1 reads ENHRY; CDR2 reads SYGVKD. The CDR3 is CAISDLHQGSKNIQYF. Written as DNA, the CDR3 is TGTGCCATCAGTGATCTCCATCAGGGTTCCAAAAACATTCAGTACTTC.

This clone was counted a single time. The chain has TRBV5-4 and TRBJ1-2; D uncertain. Trimming left V 3 bases short and J 3 bases short, with 6 bases between. Germline V gives CDR1 SGHNT, CDR2 YYREEE (reference sequence). This CDR3 region has 12 residues. The DNA of the CDR3 is TGTGCCAGCAGCTCTCCTGACTATGGCTACACCTTC. This encodes CASSSPDYGYTF.

The rearrangement uses TRBV30 and TRBJ1-2; weak D call: TRBD1 (5 bases). The ends were cut back, 0 bases at V and 8 bases at J, with 13 bases in the middle. Germline assignment: CDR1 GTSNPN and CDR2 SVGIG (reference sequence). The CDR3 has 13 residues. CDR3 DNA sequence: TGTGCCTGGAGTGTACCTGTTAAGGGGGGCTACACCTTC. Translation gives CAWSVPVKGGYTF.

The V call is TRBV9, the J call TRBJ1-3; possible D gene TRBD1, 6 bases. V was clipped by 5 bases and J by 4 bases, with 25 bases between them. The CDR3 length is 18 residues. From germline, CDR1 is SGDLS and CDR2 YYNGEE. CDR3 nucleotides: TGTGCCAGCAGTCATCCCCAGGGGTTAGAACCTGTAGGAAACACCATATATTTT. Translating gives CASSHPQGLEPVGNTIYF. Looking up the rest from reference TRBV9 and TRBJ1-3 gives the full variable domain: DSGVTQTPKHLITATGQRVTLRCSPRSGDLSVYWYQQSLDQGLQFLIQYYNGEERAKGNILERFSAQQFPDLHSELNLSSLELGDSALYFCASSHPQGLEPVGNTIYFGEGSWLTVV.

This chain uses TRBV19 with TRBJ1-2, with TRBD1 identical over 7 bases. V shed 8 bases and J 1 base; nucleotides not matched to a gene: 4. The CDR3 covers 13 residues. Germline CDR1 reads LNHDA; CDR2 reads SQIVND (reference sequence). CDR3 nucleotide sequence: TGTGCCAGTTCCGGGACAGTTAACTATGGCTACACCTTC. It is translated as CASSGTVNYGYTF.

This clone was observed a few times. DNA for the CDR3: TGCGCCAGCAGTGGGGCCAGGGGGCTGGCAGATACGCAGTATTTT. This encodes CASSGARGLADTQYF. The chain joins TRBV10-1 to TRBJ2-3; TRBD1 matches 8 bases. Germline-derived CDR1 and CDR2 are WNHNN and SYGVQD (reference sequence). The CDR3 sequence is 15 residues long. The J segment lost 4 bases and the V segment lost 4 bases, leaving 7 bases of the junction unmatched.

This rearrangement joins TRBV6-1 to TRBJ1-2, with 8 bases lining up with TRBD1. CDR1 is MNHNS and CDR2 is SASEGT in the germline V gene. The CDR3 is 15 residues long. Trimming removed 5 bases from V and 4 bases from J; junction bases left unmatched: 9. CDR3 loop: CASSLQGAGVYGYTF. Here the CDR3 DNA reads TGTGCCAGCAGTCTTCAGGGGGCCGGAGTCTATGGCTACACCTTC.

There are a few counts of this clone. This chain uses TRBV6-5 with TRBJ1-1; D gene uncertain. In germline, CDR1 is MNHEY, CDR2 SVGAGI. This CDR3 has 11 amino acids. Between the trimmed V and J ends, which lost 0 bases and 13 bases, there was a span of 9 bases. CDR3 sequence reads: CASSYSSRSFF. The CDR3 DNA is TGTGCCAGCAGTTACTCATCCAGAAGTTTCTTT.

CDR3 amino acids: CASSPGGQNTGELFF. The CDR3 DNA reads TGCGCCAGCAGCCCGGGGGGACAGAACACCGGGGAGCTGTTTTTT. The chain recombines TRBV5-1 with TRBJ2-2; D possibly corresponds to TRBD2 (7 bases). Germline V gene sequence: CDR1 SGHRS, CDR2 YFSETQ. The CDR3 covers 15 residues. The V gene lost 4 bases and the J gene lost 1 base, with 11 bases spanning the gap.

The chain employs TRBV19 and TRBJ1-4; D unclear. Germline CDR1 is LNHDA and CDR2 is SQIVND (reference sequence). The CDR3 runs 13 residues. Trimming took off 5 bases at V and 1 base at J, with 5 bases between the two ends. Here the CDR3 DNA reads TGTGCCAGTAGTGATAGAACTAATGAAAAACTGTTTTTT. Protein product: CASSDRTNEKLFF. The complete variable domain, with remaining parts taken from reference TRBV19 and TRBJ1-4, reads DGGITQSPKYLFRKEGQNVTLSCEQNLNHDAMYWYRQDPGQGLRLIYYSQIVNDFQKGDIAEGYSVSREKKESFPLTVTSAQKNPTAFYLCASSDRTNEKLFFGSGTQLSVL.

On this clone: The sample has other DNA sequences that encode this CDR3 too. The chain is built from TRBV27 and TRBJ1-2; the D is unclear. The CDR3 is made up of 14 amino acids. V was pared by 2 bases and J by 0 bases, with 7 bases between. CDR1 is MNHEY and CDR2 is SMNVEV in the germline V gene (reference sequence). CDR3 amino acids: CASSLRRSNYGYTF. Here the CDR3 DNA reads TGTGCCAGCAGTTTACGGAGATCTAACTATGGCTACACCTTC.

The chain has TRBV19 and TRBJ1-2; D is unresolved. V was pared by 3 bases and J by 2 bases, with 16 bases between. This CDR3 region has 16 residues. Germline V gives CDR1 LNHDA, CDR2 SQIVND (reference sequence). The DNA of the CDR3 is TGTGCCAGTAGTATCCCTAGGGAAGCGGGAAACTATGGCTACACCTTC. Amino acid sequence: CASSIPREAGNYGYTF.

The V gene is TRBV9, the J gene TRBJ2-7; 9 nucleotides line up with TRBD1. Germline V gene data show CDR1 as SGDLS and CDR2 as YYNGEE. This CDR3 is 14 amino acids long. J gave up 2 bases and V 4 bases, and 4 bases lay outside the gene matches. This CDR3 is CASSPGDRAYEQYF. For the CDR3, the DNA is TGTGCCAGCAGCCCCGGGGACAGGGCCTACGAGCAGTACTTC.